This T cell receptor (beta chain) was retrieved from a study of blood T cell repertoires in COVID-19. Study overall: The United States, Italy and Spain supplied acute and convalescent COVID-19 samples.

V was pared by 7 bases and J by 0 bases, with 10 bases between. The CDR3 contains 14 residues. Germline lookup yields CDR1 MDHEN and CDR2 SYDVKM. In the original workflow: Reference gene primer amplification gave nucleated cell count estimates. Assay: immunoSEQ multiplex PCR; the TCRdb copy retains only in-frame clones and omits some. From that table come the V and J calls and clone size; the DNA was used to work out D and trimming. The sample yields approximately 160,000 clones, 65% to 85% seen once. Sequencing was carried out using peripheral blood. This chain connects TRBV28 to TRBJ1-3, with D possibly being TRBD1 (6 bases). This TCR was recovered from a man in his sixties with active or convalescent COVID-19. The CDR3 DNA is TGTGCCAGCAACCAGGGGTACTCTGGAAACACCATATATTTT. Encoded protein: CASNQGYSGNTIYF.